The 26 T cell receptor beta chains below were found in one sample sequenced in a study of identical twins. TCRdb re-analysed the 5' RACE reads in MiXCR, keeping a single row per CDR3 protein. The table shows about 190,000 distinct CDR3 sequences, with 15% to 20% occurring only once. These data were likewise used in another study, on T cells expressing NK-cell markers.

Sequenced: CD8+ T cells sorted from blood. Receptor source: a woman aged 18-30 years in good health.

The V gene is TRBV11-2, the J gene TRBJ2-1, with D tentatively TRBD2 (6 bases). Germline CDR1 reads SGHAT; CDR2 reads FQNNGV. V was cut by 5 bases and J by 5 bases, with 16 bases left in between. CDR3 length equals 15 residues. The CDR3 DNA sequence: TGTGCCAGCAGCCTTTCCGGGGGACCACACAATGAGCAGTTCTTC. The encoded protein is CASSLSGGPHNEQFF.

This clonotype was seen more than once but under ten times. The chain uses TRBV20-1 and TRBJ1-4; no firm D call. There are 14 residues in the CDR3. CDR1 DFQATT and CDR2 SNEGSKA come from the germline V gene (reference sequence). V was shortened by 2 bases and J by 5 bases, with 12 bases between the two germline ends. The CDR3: CSARSSRSNEKLFF. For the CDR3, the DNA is TGCAGTGCTAGAAGTTCCCGATCGAATGAAAAACTGTTTTTT.

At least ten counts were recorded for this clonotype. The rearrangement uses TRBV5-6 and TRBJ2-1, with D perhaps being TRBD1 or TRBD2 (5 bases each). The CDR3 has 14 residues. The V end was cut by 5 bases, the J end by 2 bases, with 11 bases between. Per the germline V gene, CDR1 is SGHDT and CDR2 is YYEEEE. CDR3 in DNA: TGTGCCAGCAGTCCCTCGGGACCCTACAATGAGCAGTTCTTC. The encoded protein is CASSPSGPYNEQFF. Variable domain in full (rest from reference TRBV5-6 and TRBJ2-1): DAGVTQSPTHLIKTRGQQVTLRCSPKSGHDTVSWYQQALGQGPQFIFQYYEEEERQRGNFPDRFSGHQFPNYSSELNVNALLLGDSALYLCASSPSGPYNEQFFGPGTRLTVL.

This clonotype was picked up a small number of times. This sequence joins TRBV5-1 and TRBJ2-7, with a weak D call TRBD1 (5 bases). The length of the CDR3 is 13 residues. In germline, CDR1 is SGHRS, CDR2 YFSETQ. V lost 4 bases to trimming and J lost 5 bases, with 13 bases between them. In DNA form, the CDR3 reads TGCGCCAGCAGCAGGGGTGCTGTAAACGAGCAGTACTTC. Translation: CASSRGAVNEQYF.

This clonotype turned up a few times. Here the CDR3 reads CASRGLAGSYNEQFF. CDR3 in DNA: TGTGCCAGCAGGGGGCTAGCGGGCTCCTACAATGAGCAGTTCTTC. The gene calls are TRBV2 and TRBJ2-1; TRBD2 matches at 8 bases. The CDR3 spans 15 residues. The V and J ends lost 6 bases and 0 bases, in that order; junction bases with no gene match: 4. Germline CDR1 is SNHLY and CDR2 is FYNNEI.

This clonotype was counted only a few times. The CDR3 nucleotides read TGTGCCAGCAGCTTAGTCGGCGCGGGAGGGCCACACACCGGGGAGCTGTTTTTT. This gives the protein CASSLVGAGGPHTGELFF. The chain couples TRBV11-1 to TRBJ2-2; 9 nucleotides match TRBD2. Trimming at V came to 1 base and at J to 3 bases, leaving 9 bases not matched to a gene. This CDR3 has 18 amino acids. Germline V gives CDR1 SGHAT, CDR2 FQDESV (reference sequence).

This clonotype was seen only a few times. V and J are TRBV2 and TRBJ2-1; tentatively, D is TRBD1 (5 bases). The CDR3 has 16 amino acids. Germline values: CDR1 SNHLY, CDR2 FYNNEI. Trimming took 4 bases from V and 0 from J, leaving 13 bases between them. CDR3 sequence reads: CASSGRGLSSYNEQFF. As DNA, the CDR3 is TGTGCCAGCAGTGGAAGGGGATTAAGCTCCTACAATGAGCAGTTCTTC.

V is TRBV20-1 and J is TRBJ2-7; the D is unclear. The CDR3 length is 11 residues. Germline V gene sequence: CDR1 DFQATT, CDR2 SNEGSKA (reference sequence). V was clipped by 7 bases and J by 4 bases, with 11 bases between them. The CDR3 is CSGSVGYEQYF. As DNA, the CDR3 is TGCAGTGGGTCAGTAGGGTACGAGCAGTACTTC.

CDR3 sequence: CASSRRASSYNEQFF. CDR3 in DNA: TGTGCCAGCAGCCGCCGGGCGAGCTCCTACAATGAGCAGTTCTTC. The chain couples TRBV11-2 to TRBJ2-1; D gene ambiguous. Germline V gene lookup returns CDR1 SGHAT and CDR2 FQNNGV. The CDR3 spans 15 residues. Trimming left V 5 bases short and J 0 bases short, with 11 bases between. The variable domain in full, with the rest retrieved from reference TRBV11-2 and TRBJ2-1, is EAGVAQSPRYKIIEKRQSVAFWCNPISGHATLYWYQQILGQGPKLLIQFQNNGVVDDSQLPKDRFSAERLKGVDSTLKIQPAKLEDSAVYLCASSRRASSYNEQFFGPGTRLTVL.

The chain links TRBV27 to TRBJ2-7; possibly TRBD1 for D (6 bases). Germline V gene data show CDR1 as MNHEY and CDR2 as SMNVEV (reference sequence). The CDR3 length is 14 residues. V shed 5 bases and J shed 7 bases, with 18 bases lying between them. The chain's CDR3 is CASSPGEMLGEQYF. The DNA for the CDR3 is TGTGCCAGCAGTCCAGGGGAAATGTTGGGGGAGCAGTACTTC.

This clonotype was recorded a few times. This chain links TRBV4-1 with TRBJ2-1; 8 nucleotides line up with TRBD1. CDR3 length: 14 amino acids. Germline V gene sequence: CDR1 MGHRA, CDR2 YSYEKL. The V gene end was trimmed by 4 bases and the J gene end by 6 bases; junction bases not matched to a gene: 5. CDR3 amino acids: CASSLWTGTNEQFF. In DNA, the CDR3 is TGCGCCAGCAGCCTCTGGACAGGGACCAATGAGCAGTTCTTC.

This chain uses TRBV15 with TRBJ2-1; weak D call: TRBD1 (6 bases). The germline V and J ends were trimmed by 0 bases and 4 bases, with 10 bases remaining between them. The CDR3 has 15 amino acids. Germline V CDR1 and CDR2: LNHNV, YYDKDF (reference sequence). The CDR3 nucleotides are TGTGCCACCAGCAGAGACAGGGGCGTATACAATGAGCAGTTCTTC. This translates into CATSRDRGVYNEQFF.

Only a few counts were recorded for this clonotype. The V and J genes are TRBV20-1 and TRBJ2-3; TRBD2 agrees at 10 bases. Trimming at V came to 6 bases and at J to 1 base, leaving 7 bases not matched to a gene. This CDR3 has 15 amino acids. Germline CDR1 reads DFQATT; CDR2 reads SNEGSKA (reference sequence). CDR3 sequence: CSASNLAGGTDTQYF. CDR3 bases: TGCAGTGCCTCTAACCTAGCGGGAGGCACAGATACGCAGTATTTT.

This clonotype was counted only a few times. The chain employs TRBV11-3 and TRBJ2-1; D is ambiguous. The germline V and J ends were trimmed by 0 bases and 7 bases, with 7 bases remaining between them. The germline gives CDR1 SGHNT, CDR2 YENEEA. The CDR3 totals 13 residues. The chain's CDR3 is CASSLDRFNEQFF. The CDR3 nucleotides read TGTGCCAGCAGCTTAGATCGGTTTAATGAGCAGTTCTTC.

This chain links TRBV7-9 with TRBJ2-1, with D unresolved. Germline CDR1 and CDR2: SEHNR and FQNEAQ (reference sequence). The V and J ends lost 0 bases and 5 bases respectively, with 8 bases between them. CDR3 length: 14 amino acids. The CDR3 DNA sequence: TGTGCCAGCAGCTTAGCCAACACCGACAATGAGCAGTTCTTC. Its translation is CASSLANTDNEQFF.

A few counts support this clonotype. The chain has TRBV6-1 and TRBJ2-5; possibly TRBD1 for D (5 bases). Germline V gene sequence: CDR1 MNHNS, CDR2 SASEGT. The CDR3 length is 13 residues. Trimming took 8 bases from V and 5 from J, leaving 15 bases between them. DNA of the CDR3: TGTGCCAGCCGTGGACACCGCCGGGAGACCCAGTACTTC. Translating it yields CASRGHRRETQYF.

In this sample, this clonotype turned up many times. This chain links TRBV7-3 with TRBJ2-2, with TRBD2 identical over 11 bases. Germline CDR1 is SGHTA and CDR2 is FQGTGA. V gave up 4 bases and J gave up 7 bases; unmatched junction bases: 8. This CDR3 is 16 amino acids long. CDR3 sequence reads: CASSSIAGGPLGELFF. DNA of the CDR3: TGTGCCAGCAGCTCAATAGCGGGGGGGCCCCTCGGGGAGCTGTTTTTT.

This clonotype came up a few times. In nucleotides, the CDR3 is TGTGCCAGCGGGCCGTATGAGGCTCACAATGAGCAGTTCTTC. Its protein product is CASGPYEAHNEQFF. The chain carries TRBV7-9 and TRBJ2-1; D ambiguous. V was trimmed by 8 bases and J by 5 bases, leaving 16 bases between them. Per the germline V gene, CDR1 is SEHNR and CDR2 is FQNEAQ (reference sequence). This CDR3 is 14 amino acids long.

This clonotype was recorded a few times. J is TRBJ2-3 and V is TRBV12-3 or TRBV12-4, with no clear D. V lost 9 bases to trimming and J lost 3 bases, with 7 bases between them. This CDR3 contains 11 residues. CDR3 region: CASRWTDTQYF. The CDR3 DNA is TGTGCCAGTAGGTGGACAGATACGCAGTATTTT.

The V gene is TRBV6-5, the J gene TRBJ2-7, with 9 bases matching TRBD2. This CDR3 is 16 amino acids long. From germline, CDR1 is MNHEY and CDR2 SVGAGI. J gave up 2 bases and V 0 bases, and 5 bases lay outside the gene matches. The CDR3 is CASSYSIASGAYEQYF. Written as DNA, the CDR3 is TGTGCCAGCAGTTACTCGATCGCTAGCGGGGCCTACGAGCAGTACTTC.

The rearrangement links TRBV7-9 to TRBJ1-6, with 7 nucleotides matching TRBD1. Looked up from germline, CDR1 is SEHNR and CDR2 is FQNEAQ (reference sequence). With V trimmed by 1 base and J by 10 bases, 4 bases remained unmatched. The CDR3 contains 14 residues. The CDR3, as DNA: TGTGCCAGCAGCTTAGAGGGGGCTTTGTCACCCCTCCACTTT. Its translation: CASSLEGALSPLHF.

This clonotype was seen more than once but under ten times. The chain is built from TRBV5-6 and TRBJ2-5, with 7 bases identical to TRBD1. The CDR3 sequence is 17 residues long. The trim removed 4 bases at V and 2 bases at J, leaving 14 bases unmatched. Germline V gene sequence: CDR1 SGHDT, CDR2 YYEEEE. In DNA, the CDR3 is TGTGCCAGCAGCAGGACACGTCATGGGACAGAGCAAGAGACCCAGTACTTC. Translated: CASSRTRHGTEQETQYF.

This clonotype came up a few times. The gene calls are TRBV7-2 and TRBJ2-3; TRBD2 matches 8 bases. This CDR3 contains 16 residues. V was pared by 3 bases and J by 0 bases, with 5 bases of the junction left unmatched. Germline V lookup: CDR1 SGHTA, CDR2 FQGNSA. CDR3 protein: CASSLGSGASTDTQYF. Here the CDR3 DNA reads TGTGCCAGCAGCTTGGGTAGCGGGGCTAGCACAGATACGCAGTATTTT.

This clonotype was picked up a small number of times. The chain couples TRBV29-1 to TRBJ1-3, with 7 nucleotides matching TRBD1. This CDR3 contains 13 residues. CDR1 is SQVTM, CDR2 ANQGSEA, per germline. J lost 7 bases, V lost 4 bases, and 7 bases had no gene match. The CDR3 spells CSVVLRGENTIYF. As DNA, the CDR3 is TGCAGCGTTGTTCTCAGGGGGGAGAACACCATATATTTT. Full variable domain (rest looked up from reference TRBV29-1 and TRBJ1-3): SAVISQKPSRDICQRGTSLTIQCQVDSQVTMMFWYRQQPGQSLTLIATANQGSEATYESGFVIDKFPISRPNLTFSTLTVSNMSPEDSSIYLCSVVLRGENTIYFGEGSWLTVV.

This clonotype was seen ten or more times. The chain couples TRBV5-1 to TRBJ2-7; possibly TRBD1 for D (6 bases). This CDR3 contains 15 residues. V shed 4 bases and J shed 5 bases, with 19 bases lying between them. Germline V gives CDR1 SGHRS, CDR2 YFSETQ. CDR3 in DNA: TGCGCCAGCAGCCGAACCCCGGACAGTTTCCACGAGCAGTACTTC. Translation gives CASSRTPDSFHEQYF.

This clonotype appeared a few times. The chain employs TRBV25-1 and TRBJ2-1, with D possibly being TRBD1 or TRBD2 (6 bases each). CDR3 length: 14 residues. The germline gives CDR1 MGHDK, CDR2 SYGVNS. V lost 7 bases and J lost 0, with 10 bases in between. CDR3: CASKGDFSYNEQFF. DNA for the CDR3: TGTGCCAGCAAGGGGGACTTCTCCTACAATGAGCAGTTCTTC.